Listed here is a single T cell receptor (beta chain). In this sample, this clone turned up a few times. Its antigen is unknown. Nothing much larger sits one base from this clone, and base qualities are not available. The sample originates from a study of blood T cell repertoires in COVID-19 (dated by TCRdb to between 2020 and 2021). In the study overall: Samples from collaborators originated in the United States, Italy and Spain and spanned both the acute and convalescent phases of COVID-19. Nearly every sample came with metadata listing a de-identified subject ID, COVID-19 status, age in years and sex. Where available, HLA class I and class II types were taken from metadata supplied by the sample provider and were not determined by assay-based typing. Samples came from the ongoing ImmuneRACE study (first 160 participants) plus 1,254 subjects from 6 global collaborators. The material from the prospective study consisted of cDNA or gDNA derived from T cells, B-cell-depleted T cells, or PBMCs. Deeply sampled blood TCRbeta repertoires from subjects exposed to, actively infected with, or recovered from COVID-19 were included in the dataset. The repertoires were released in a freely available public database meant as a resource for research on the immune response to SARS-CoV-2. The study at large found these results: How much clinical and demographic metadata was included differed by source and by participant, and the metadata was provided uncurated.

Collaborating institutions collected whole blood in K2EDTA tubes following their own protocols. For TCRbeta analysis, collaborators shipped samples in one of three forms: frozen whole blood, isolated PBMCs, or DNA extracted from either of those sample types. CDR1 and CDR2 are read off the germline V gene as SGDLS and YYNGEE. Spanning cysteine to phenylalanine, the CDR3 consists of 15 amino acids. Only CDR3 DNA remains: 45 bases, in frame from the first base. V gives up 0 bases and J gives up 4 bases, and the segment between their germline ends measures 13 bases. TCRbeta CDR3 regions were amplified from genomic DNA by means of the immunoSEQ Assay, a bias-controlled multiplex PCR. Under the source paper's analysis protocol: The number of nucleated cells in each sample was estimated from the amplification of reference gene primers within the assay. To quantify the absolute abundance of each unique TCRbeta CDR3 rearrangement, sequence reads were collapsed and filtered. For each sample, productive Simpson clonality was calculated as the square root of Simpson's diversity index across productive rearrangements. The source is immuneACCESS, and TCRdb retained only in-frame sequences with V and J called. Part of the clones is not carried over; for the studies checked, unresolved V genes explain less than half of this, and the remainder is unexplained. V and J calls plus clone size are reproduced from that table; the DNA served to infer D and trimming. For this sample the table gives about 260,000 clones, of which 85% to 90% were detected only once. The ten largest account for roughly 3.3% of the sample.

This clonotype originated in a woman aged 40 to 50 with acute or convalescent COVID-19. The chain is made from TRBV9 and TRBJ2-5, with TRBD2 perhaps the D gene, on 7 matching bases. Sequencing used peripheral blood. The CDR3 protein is CASSVDRGGLETQYF. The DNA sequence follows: TGTGCCAGCAGCGTAGATAGGGGGGGCTTAGAGACCCAGTACTTC.